Ten or more counts support the clone carrying this TCR beta chain. Its matching antigen is unknown. The memory fraction was CD4+CD45RO+CD25- cells. After constant-region reverse-primer amplification, full-length variable regions underwent semi-nested PCR with Nested Universal Primer A. Via MiXCR, TCRdb re-called the 5' RACE reads, giving one row per CDR3 protein. The data hold about 32,000 distinct CDR3 sequences, with approximately 25% observed a single time. Study-wide results and caveats: Tumor memory CD4+ T cell TCR gene usage clustered with blood and lymph node memory CD4+ cells and lymph node naive CD4+ cells. Tumor Treg TCRs overlapped most with tumor naive CD4+ cells.

The V and J ends lost 9 bases and 2 bases, in that order; junction bases with no gene match: 6. The CDR3 loop spans 13 amino acids. This clonotype originated in a female donor with breast cancer. The specimen was memory CD4+ T cells sorted from blood. Subset: memory CD4+ T cells, CD4+CD45RO+CD25-. The V call is TRBV12-3 or TRBV12-4, the J call TRBJ2-5; 7 nucleotides match TRBD2. CDR3 protein: CASQRGGQETQYF. CDR3 nucleotides: TGTGCCAGTCAGAGGGGAGGGCAAGAGACCCAGTACTTC.